A selection of T cell receptor beta chains follows, all from one sample in a study of blood T cells in healthy people across ages. TCRdb processed the 5' RACE reads anew with MiXCR; each CDR3 protein has one entry. The repertoire holds some 880,000 distinct CDR3 sequences, under 40% seen once, with 10% to 15% in the top ten. Sequenced input: blood. All receptors derive from a young man in good health. Both conserved end residues are part of each CDR3. Fields, in order: CDR3 DNA, CDR3 protein, J gene, V gene, clone size, D gene. D genes are given only for firm matches. Clone size is shown for a subset of rows, as once, few, many or a class of expanded clone.

cdr3_nt: TGTGCCAGCAGCCGGTTCTCTGGGGCCAACGTCCCGACTTTC
cdr3_aa: CASSRFSGANVPTF
j_call: TRBJ2-6
v_call: TRBV6-2/TRBV6-3
clone_size: few
d_call: NA

cdr3_nt: TGTGCCAGCAGTTACGGGCAGGAGAACACTGAAGCTTTCTTT
cdr3_aa: CASSYGQENTEAFF
j_call: TRBJ1-1
v_call: TRBV6-6
clone_size: NA
d_call: NA

cdr3_nt: TGTGCCAGCAGCTCCCCAGGTGAATATGCGCCCCAGCATTTT
cdr3_aa: CASSSPGEYAPQHF
j_call: TRBJ1-5
v_call: TRBV7-2
clone_size: many
d_call: NA

cdr3_nt: TGCAGTGCCAGGGCCGGTAGCGGGAGGATCCTGGGCACAGATACGCAGTATTTT
cdr3_aa: CSARAGSGRILGTDTQYF
j_call: TRBJ2-3
v_call: TRBV20-1
clone_size: few
d_call: TRBD2

cdr3_nt: TGTGCCAGCAGTGAATTCGGGAAGTACGAGCAGTACTTC
cdr3_aa: CASSEFGKYEQYF
j_call: TRBJ2-7
v_call: TRBV25-1
clone_size: few
d_call: NA

cdr3_nt: TGTGCCAGCAGTTACTCATTGTTCGGCGGGGGGCCTGCAGATACGCAGTATTTT
cdr3_aa: CASSYSLFGGGPADTQYF
j_call: TRBJ2-3
v_call: TRBV6-5
clone_size: NA
d_call: TRBD2

cdr3_nt: TGTGCCAGCAGTCCGGACGTCAGGGAGCAGTTCTTT
cdr3_aa: CASSPDVREQFF
j_call: TRBJ2-1
v_call: TRBV12-3/TRBV12-4
clone_size: NA
d_call: NA

cdr3_nt: TGTGCCAGCACCTCATCCCTGCCCTCCTACGAGCAGTACTTC
cdr3_aa: CASTSSLPSYEQYF
j_call: TRBJ2-7
v_call: TRBV7-2
clone_size: many
d_call: NA

cdr3_nt: TGCAGTGCTAGGGGCGAGACCAACAATGAGCAGTTCTTC
cdr3_aa: CSARGETNNEQFF
j_call: TRBJ2-1
v_call: TRBV20-1
clone_size: NA
d_call: NA

cdr3_nt: TGCGCCAGCAGCCATTCAGGGGACGGCTGCACCTTC
cdr3_aa: CASSHSGDGCTF
j_call: TRBJ1-2
v_call: TRBV4-3
clone_size: NA
d_call: NA

cdr3_nt: TGTGCCAGCCGGGAACAGGGGGCTGTTGAAGCTTTCTTT
cdr3_aa: CASREQGAVEAFF
j_call: TRBJ1-1
v_call: TRBV7-2
clone_size: NA
d_call: TRBD1

cdr3_nt: TGTGCCAGCAGTTTAGTCTCGGCAGTCGAGCAGTACTTC
cdr3_aa: CASSLVSAVEQYF
j_call: TRBJ2-7
v_call: TRBV12-3/TRBV12-4
clone_size: NA
d_call: NA

cdr3_nt: TGTGCCTGGGCGGGGGTCCACGAGCAGTACTTC
cdr3_aa: CAWAGVHEQYF
j_call: TRBJ2-7
v_call: TRBV30
clone_size: NA
d_call: TRBD2

cdr3_nt: TGTGCCAGCAGCCAACAGCGGGGCTACACCTTC
cdr3_aa: CASSQQRGYTF
j_call: TRBJ1-2
v_call: TRBV3-1
clone_size: NA
d_call: NA

cdr3_nt: TGTGCCAGCAGTTACGCAGGGTTATCCGGAAACACCATATATTTT
cdr3_aa: CASSYAGLSGNTIYF
j_call: TRBJ1-3
v_call: TRBV6-5
clone_size: NA
d_call: NA

cdr3_nt: TGTGCCAGCAGCTTGGGATCCAGAGACTACGAGCAGTACTTC
cdr3_aa: CASSLGSRDYEQYF
j_call: TRBJ2-7
v_call: TRBV5-6
clone_size: NA
d_call: NA

cdr3_nt: TGTGCCAGCAGCCAGGGACTAGCGGGGGGCCTCGAGTATGAGCAGTTCTTC
cdr3_aa: CASSQGLAGGLEYEQFF
j_call: TRBJ2-1
v_call: TRBV12-3/TRBV12-4
clone_size: many
d_call: TRBD2

cdr3_nt: TGTGCCAGCAGTTTTCGAATGACCGGGAGGACTGAAGCTTTCTTT
cdr3_aa: CASSFRMTGRTEAFF
j_call: TRBJ1-1
v_call: TRBV12-3/TRBV12-4
clone_size: few
d_call: NA

cdr3_nt: TGTGCCAGCATCACCCATGACGACTCCTACAATGAGCAGTTCTTC
cdr3_aa: CASITHDDSYNEQFF
j_call: TRBJ2-1
v_call: TRBV12-3/TRBV12-4
clone_size: many
d_call: NA

cdr3_nt: TGCAGCGTGGCGACAGGGGATTACAATGAGCAGTTCTTC
cdr3_aa: CSVATGDYNEQFF
j_call: TRBJ2-1
v_call: TRBV29-1
clone_size: many
d_call: TRBD1

cdr3_nt: TGTGCCAGCAGCTTATTCCGGGACTATCAGCCCCAGCATTTT
cdr3_aa: CASSLFRDYQPQHF
j_call: TRBJ1-5
v_call: TRBV7-2
clone_size: NA
d_call: NA

cdr3_nt: TGCAGTGCTGTTGGGACAGGGGGCCTGAACACTGAAGCTTTCTTT
cdr3_aa: CSAVGTGGLNTEAFF
j_call: TRBJ1-1
v_call: TRBV20-1
clone_size: few
d_call: TRBD1

cdr3_nt: TGCGCCAGCAGCCGCGAGGGGACTATGAACACTGAAGCTTTCTTT
cdr3_aa: CASSREGTMNTEAFF
j_call: TRBJ1-1
v_call: TRBV5-1
clone_size: NA
d_call: NA

cdr3_nt: TGTGCCAGCAGCTTAGTCCCTAGCGGGGGGGCGAATGAGCAGTTCTTC
cdr3_aa: CASSLVPSGGANEQFF
j_call: TRBJ2-1
v_call: TRBV7-2
clone_size: few
d_call: TRBD2

cdr3_nt: TGTGCCAGCAGCTCCATACGCGGGGGGGCCCAGGCCAATGAGCAGTTCTTC
cdr3_aa: CASSSIRGGAQANEQFF
j_call: TRBJ2-1
v_call: TRBV7-9
clone_size: NA
d_call: TRBD2

cdr3_nt: TGTGCCAGCAGCTTAGATACAGGACTCTCTGCGCATGAGCAGTTCTTC
cdr3_aa: CASSLDTGLSAHEQFF
j_call: TRBJ2-1
v_call: TRBV11-2
clone_size: NA
d_call: NA

cdr3_nt: TGTGCCAGCAGCTGCACTAGCCCCACAGATGAGCAGTTCTTC
cdr3_aa: CASSCTSPTDEQFF
j_call: TRBJ2-1
v_call: TRBV4-2
clone_size: NA
d_call: NA

cdr3_nt: TGTGCCAGCTCACCAGCGACAACTAATGAAAAACTGTTTTTT
cdr3_aa: CASSPATTNEKLFF
j_call: TRBJ1-4
v_call: TRBV18
clone_size: many
d_call: NA

cdr3_nt: TGTGCCAGCAGCGTCTCCGGAGTTGGATACAATGAGCAGTTCTTC
cdr3_aa: CASSVSGVGYNEQFF
j_call: TRBJ2-1
v_call: TRBV9
clone_size: many
d_call: NA

cdr3_nt: TGTGCCACCAGCAGGCGGACAGGAATAGACTACAGTGAGCAGTTCTTC
cdr3_aa: CATSRRTGIDYSEQFF
j_call: TRBJ2-1
v_call: TRBV15
clone_size: NA
d_call: TRBD1

cdr3_nt: TGTGCCAGCAGCCTAGCAGGGACAGGCGGATACAATGAGCAGTACTTC
cdr3_aa: CASSLAGTGGYNEQYF
j_call: TRBJ2-7
v_call: TRBV7-3
clone_size: NA
d_call: TRBD1

cdr3_nt: TGTGCCAGCAGTGAGACCTATAATGAGCAGTTCTTC
cdr3_aa: CASSETYNEQFF
j_call: TRBJ2-1
v_call: TRBV6-1
clone_size: few
d_call: NA

cdr3_nt: TGCGCCAGCAGCTCTCCCAGAGGTAAATACAATGAGCAGTTCTTC
cdr3_aa: CASSSPRGKYNEQFF
j_call: TRBJ2-1
v_call: TRBV5-1
clone_size: NA
d_call: NA

cdr3_nt: TGTGCCATCAGTGAAATCCGAGGAAACGGGGGGGCATGGGGCTACACCTTC
cdr3_aa: CAISEIRGNGGAWGYTF
j_call: TRBJ1-2
v_call: TRBV10-3
clone_size: few
d_call: NA

cdr3_nt: TGTGCCAGCAGTCACAGGCCCTACGAGCAGTACTTC
cdr3_aa: CASSHRPYEQYF
j_call: TRBJ2-7
v_call: TRBV6-1
clone_size: NA
d_call: NA

cdr3_nt: TGCAGTGCCGACCCCGGGGTGAGCACAGATACGCAGTATTTT
cdr3_aa: CSADPGVSTDTQYF
j_call: TRBJ2-3
v_call: TRBV20-1
clone_size: NA
d_call: NA

cdr3_nt: TGCAGCGTTGAAGTTGGCGGGGGACGGGCCAATGAGCAGTTCTTC
cdr3_aa: CSVEVGGGRANEQFF
j_call: TRBJ2-1
v_call: TRBV29-1
clone_size: many
d_call: TRBD2

cdr3_nt: TGTGCCAGCAGCACGCAGGGGGGGTTAGCAGATACGCAGTATTTT
cdr3_aa: CASSTQGGLADTQYF
j_call: TRBJ2-3
v_call: TRBV7-2
clone_size: NA
d_call: NA

cdr3_nt: TGTGCCAGCAGGGACGGAAACAATGAGCAGTTCTTC
cdr3_aa: CASRDGNNEQFF
j_call: TRBJ2-1
v_call: TRBV5-4
clone_size: NA
d_call: NA

cdr3_nt: TGTGCCAGCAGCTCGAGCGGGGGGGCCCGCTCCTACAATGAGCAGTACTTC
cdr3_aa: CASSSSGGARSYNEQYF
j_call: TRBJ2-7
v_call: TRBV7-2
clone_size: NA
d_call: TRBD2

cdr3_nt: TGTGCCAGCGGCAGGGGTGGGGATAGCAATCGGCCCCAGCATTTT
cdr3_aa: CASGRGGDSNRPQHF
j_call: TRBJ1-5
v_call: TRBV6-5
clone_size: NA
d_call: NA

cdr3_nt: TGTGCCAGCAGTGTAGAGCCGGGCCCCCCATATGGCTACACCTTC
cdr3_aa: CASSVEPGPPYGYTF
j_call: TRBJ1-2
v_call: TRBV6-1
clone_size: NA
d_call: NA

cdr3_nt: TGTGCCAGCGGGGGGCAAGAGACCCAGTACTTC
cdr3_aa: CASGGQETQYF
j_call: TRBJ2-5
v_call: TRBV6-2/TRBV6-3
clone_size: few
d_call: NA

cdr3_nt: TGTGCCAGCAGCTTATGGGACAGGGAGTACAATGAGCAGTTCTTC
cdr3_aa: CASSLWDREYNEQFF
j_call: TRBJ2-1
v_call: TRBV7-9
clone_size: many
d_call: TRBD1

cdr3_nt: TGTGCCAGCAGCCCCACTGGATTACAGGGGACTTACGAGCAGTACTTC
cdr3_aa: CASSPTGLQGTYEQYF
j_call: TRBJ2-7
v_call: TRBV7-2
clone_size: few
d_call: NA

cdr3_nt: TGTGCCAGCACGCTGACCGGACTAGCGGGGAGCACAGATACGCAGTATTTT
cdr3_aa: CASTLTGLAGSTDTQYF
j_call: TRBJ2-3
v_call: TRBV28
clone_size: NA
d_call: TRBD2

cdr3_nt: TGTGCCGGCAGCCCCCCAGCCGGGACTACTTACAATGAGCAGTACTTC
cdr3_aa: CAGSPPAGTTYNEQYF
j_call: TRBJ2-7
v_call: TRBV6-2/TRBV6-3
clone_size: NA
d_call: TRBD2

cdr3_nt: TGTGCCAGCAGCGTAACCGAGGGAATGCGGGGCTACACCTTC
cdr3_aa: CASSVTEGMRGYTF
j_call: TRBJ1-2
v_call: TRBV9
clone_size: NA
d_call: NA

cdr3_nt: TGCAGCGTTGCGACCGGTTCGGGGGAGCTGTTTTTT
cdr3_aa: CSVATGSGELFF
j_call: TRBJ2-2
v_call: TRBV29-1
clone_size: NA
d_call: NA

cdr3_nt: TGTGCCAGCAGCCAAGCCAGGGCTTATGATTCACCCCTCCACTTT
cdr3_aa: CASSQARAYDSPLHF
j_call: TRBJ1-6
v_call: TRBV14
clone_size: NA
d_call: NA

cdr3_nt: TGCAGCGCTGGTAAACAGCGCAATCAGCCCCAGCATTTT
cdr3_aa: CSAGKQRNQPQHF
j_call: TRBJ1-5
v_call: TRBV29-1
clone_size: NA
d_call: NA

cdr3_nt: TGTGCCAGCAGTCCAGAGACAGATAGGTCCGGGGAGCTGTTTTTT
cdr3_aa: CASSPETDRSGELFF
j_call: TRBJ2-2
v_call: TRBV6-2/TRBV6-3
clone_size: NA
d_call: NA

cdr3_nt: TGCAGTGCCGACTCAGGTCTCGGACTAGGCTTTAGTGAGCAGTTCTTC
cdr3_aa: CSADSGLGLGFSEQFF
j_call: TRBJ2-1
v_call: TRBV20-1
clone_size: many
d_call: TRBD2

cdr3_nt: TGTGCCAGTAGTACCTGGACAGGGGAAAACATTCAGTACTTC
cdr3_aa: CASSTWTGENIQYF
j_call: TRBJ2-4
v_call: TRBV19
clone_size: few
d_call: TRBD1

cdr3_nt: TGTGCCAGCAGCTTTGGGGGGGGTTCACCCCTCCACTTT
cdr3_aa: CASSFGGGSPLHF
j_call: TRBJ1-6
v_call: TRBV7-9
clone_size: NA
d_call: NA

cdr3_nt: TGTGCCAGCAGCAGGGCTTCGGGGGGAACCTACAATGAGCAGTACTTC
cdr3_aa: CASSRASGGTYNEQYF
j_call: TRBJ2-7
v_call: TRBV13
clone_size: NA
d_call: TRBD2

cdr3_nt: TGTGTCAGCAGTGAATGGTCTGATACGCAGTATTTT
cdr3_aa: CVSSEWSDTQYF
j_call: TRBJ2-3
v_call: TRBV6-1
clone_size: once
d_call: NA